Following are 28 T cell receptor beta chains from one sample sequenced in a study of blood T cells in healthy people across ages. PCR was performed a second time for 7 to 11 cycles using a sample-barcoded 5' primer and a J-beta primer mix. TCRdb itself ran the 5' RACE reads through MiXCR, one entry per CDR3 protein. The sample carries around 670,000 distinct CDR3 sequences, 25% to 30% recorded once. Material for sequencing was blood. Receptor source: a woman older than 75 in good health.

For this clonotype: One end of the junction fails to match germline, which may point to a read error. The V and J genes are TRBV7-9 and TRBJ1-2; unclear D gene. Germline CDR1 and CDR2: SEHNR and FQNEAQ (reference sequence). This CDR3 comprises 12 residues. CDR3 region: CVSSLDGYGHTF. The DNA for the CDR3 is TGTGTCAGCAGCTTAGATGGTTATGGCCACACCTTC.

This clonotype appeared a single time. A much bigger clone sits one base away, suggesting this may be a read error. The chain carries TRBV5-8 and TRBJ2-5, with TRBD1 matching 7 bases. The trim removed 2 bases at V and 7 bases at J, leaving 11 bases unmatched. CDR1 and CDR2 from the germline V gene are SGHTS and YDEGEE. The length of the CDR3 is 15 residues. Here the CDR3 reads CASSFGSHRGMTQYF. The CDR3 DNA reads TGTGCCAGCAGCTTTGGGTCCCACAGGGGAATGACCCAGTACTTC.

This clonotype showed up many times. The rearrangement joins TRBV15 to TRBJ1-1; D gene uncertain. The CDR3 is 16 residues long. From germline, CDR1 is LNHNV and CDR2 YYDKDF (reference sequence). The V gene lost 2 bases and the J gene lost 0 bases, with 13 bases spanning the gap. The CDR3 spells CATSRIFGPVNTEAFF. The CDR3 DNA reads as TGTGCCACCAGCAGAATCTTCGGCCCCGTGAACACTGAAGCTTTCTTT.

This clonotype was observed at least ten times. V gene TRBV3-1 combines with J gene TRBJ2-1; D remains unclear. The CDR3 covers 15 residues. Germline V gene data show CDR1 as LGHDT and CDR2 as YNNKEL (reference sequence). With 0 bases removed from V and 0 bases from J, the gap between germline ends came to 6 bases. The CDR3: CASSQDVYSYNEQFF. The CDR3 DNA reads as TGTGCCAGCAGCCAAGATGTGTACTCCTACAATGAGCAGTTCTTC.

This clonotype was observed many times. The rearrangement uses TRBV7-8 and TRBJ2-4; 10 positions match TRBD2. CDR3 length equals 15 residues. Losses at the gene ends were 3 bases for V and 8 bases for J; bases not matched to a gene: 7. Germline V gives CDR1 SGHVS, CDR2 FQNEAQ. CDR3 nucleotides: TGTGCCAGCAGCTTCGACCTAGCGGGGGTTTACATTCAGTACTTC. It specifies CASSFDLAGVYIQYF.

Note on this clonotype: A much more abundant neighbour one base away suggests this may be a read error. CDR3 nucleotide sequence: TGTGCCCGGACTGCCTCGACAGGGTCGGGCACAGATACGCAGTATTTT. Translated: CARTASTGSGTDTQYF. This rearrangement joins TRBV30 to TRBJ2-3; 7 bases fit TRBD1. CDR1 is GTSNPN and CDR2 is SVGIG in the germline V gene (reference sequence). CDR3 length: 16 residues. V was pared by 8 bases and J by 1 base, with 15 bases of the junction left unmatched.

The chain links TRBV20-1 to TRBJ1-1; the D gene is possibly TRBD1 (5 bases). The CDR3 has 17 residues. Germline CDR1 DFQATT, CDR2 SNEGSKA (reference sequence). V dropped 0 bases and J dropped 4 bases, with 21 bases sitting between them. In DNA form, the CDR3 reads TGCAGTGCTAGAGACCCGAAATCGGCAGGGTTGAGCACTGAAGCTTTCTTT. As protein: CSARDPKSAGLSTEAFF.

This clonotype showed up many times. This rearrangement joins TRBV5-1 to TRBJ1-4, with a tentative D call TRBD1 (5 bases). The CDR3 runs 17 residues. From germline, CDR1 is SGHRS and CDR2 YFSETQ. Trimming shortened V by 1 base and J by 0 bases, and 13 bases separated the two germline ends. CDR3 sequence reads: CASSLYRGTATNEKLFF. As DNA, the CDR3 is TGCGCCAGCAGCTTGTATCGGGGGACTGCAACTAATGAAAAACTGTTTTTT. Full variable domain (outside the CDR3, taken from reference TRBV5-1 and TRBJ1-4): KAGVTQTPRYLIKTRGQQVTLSCSPISGHRSVSWYQQTPGQGLQFLFEYFSETQRNKGNFPGRFSGRQFSNSRSEMNVSTLELGDSALYLCASSLYRGTATNEKLFFGSGTQLSVL.

The chain combines TRBV20-1 with TRBJ2-3; TRBD1 matches at 7 bases. Germline lookup yields CDR1 DFQATT and CDR2 SNEGSKA (reference sequence). Trimming removed 0 bases from V and 3 bases from J; junction bases left unmatched: 3. The CDR3 has 14 amino acids. The CDR3 spells CSARDGRGTDTQYF. The CDR3 DNA is TGCAGTGCTAGAGACGGCAGGGGGACAGATACGCAGTATTTT.

This clonotype has more than one count but fewer than ten. Since a much larger clone is just one base distant, this may be a read error. The chain has TRBV5-1 and TRBJ2-1, with a tentative D call TRBD1 (6 bases). The J call may be in error: the DNA end matches TRBJ2-7 better. CDR1 and CDR2 (germline): SGHRS, YFSETQ. The CDR3 consists of 16 residues. The CDR3 nucleotides read TGCGCCAGCAGCTCTATCGGGACACCCACCTACAATGAGCAGTACTTC. Its protein is CASSSIGTPTYNEQYF.

This clonotype has only a few counts. The chain uses TRBV10-3 and TRBJ1-4, with a weak D call TRBD1 (6 bases). The CDR3 covers 16 residues. The ends were cut back, 7 bases at V and 8 bases at J, with 23 bases in the middle. Germline CDR1 and CDR2: ENHRY and SYGVKD. CDR3 residues: CAINKGGPRGGEKLFF. The CDR3 region has the DNA TGTGCCATCAACAAAGGGGGACCCCGAGGAGGCGAAAAACTGTTTTTT.

This clonotype was counted ten times or more. The chain is built from TRBV5-1 and TRBJ2-7; TRBD2 matches 9 bases. The CDR3 consists of 14 residues. In germline, CDR1 is SGHRS, CDR2 YFSETQ. Trimming took 2 bases from V and 0 from J; bases not matched to a gene: 0. Here the CDR3 reads CASSFSGGSYEQYF. DNA for the CDR3: TGCGCCAGCAGCTTTAGCGGGGGCTCCTACGAGCAGTACTTC.

Comments on this clonotype: A read error may explain this, as a much larger clone is one base away. This chain uses TRBV15 with TRBJ2-6; D unclear. The CDR3 extends over 16 amino acids. CDR1 and CDR2 from the germline V gene are LNHNV and YYDKDF (reference sequence). The CDR3 here is CVTSRDGVSGANVLTF. The CDR3 DNA reads as TGTGTCACCAGCAGAGATGGGGTCTCTGGGGCCAACGTCCTGACTTTC.

The V gene is TRBV5-1, the J gene TRBJ1-2, with D perhaps TRBD1 (5 bases). V shed 2 bases and J shed 8 bases, with 13 bases lying between them. The CDR3 spans 13 residues. CDR1 and CDR2 from the germline V gene are SGHRS and YFSETQ. In DNA form, the CDR3 reads TGCGCCAGCAGCTTCGAGGGGATAGGGGGCTACACCTTC. Residues: CASSFEGIGGYTF.

The J gene is TRBJ2-1, the V gene TRBV6-5; tentatively, D is TRBD1 or TRBD2 (5 bases each). Germline V lookup: CDR1 MNHEY, CDR2 SVGAGI. V lost 2 bases, J lost 5 bases, and 28 bases lay in between. The length of the CDR3 is 20 residues. The CDR3 DNA follows: TGTGCCAGCAGTTACGCGTTACTAGTGGGAGTCGGGATAGGGGACAATGAGCAGTTCTTC. This sequence encodes CASSYALLVGVGIGDNEQFF.

Concerning this clonotype itself: One base away lies a much larger clone, so this may be a sequencing read error. The rearrangement uses TRBV14 and TRBJ2-7; 7 nucleotides agree with TRBD1. V lost 4 bases, J lost 4 bases, and 10 bases stayed unmatched. The CDR3 runs to 15 residues. The germline gives CDR1 SGHDN, CDR2 FVKESK. The CDR3 loop reads CASSPTRDSCYEQYF. CDR3 DNA sequence: TGTGCCAGCAGCCCCACCCGGGACAGCTGTTACGAGCAGTACTTC.

This clonotype was counted a few times. J is TRBJ1-4 and V is TRBV11-2, with D unclear. The CDR3 runs 14 residues. Trimming removed 5 bases at V and 3 bases at J, with 10 bases between. The V gene's germline CDR1 is SGHAT and CDR2 FQNNGV. The CDR3 region is CASSGSVANEKLFF. In DNA, the CDR3 is TGTGCCAGCAGCGGGTCGGTGGCTAATGAAAAACTGTTTTTT.

This clonotype has ten or more counts. V usage is TRBV6-5 and J usage is TRBJ1-2; D uncertain. The CDR3 sequence is 14 residues long. CDR1 is MNHEY, CDR2 SVGAGI, per germline. V was trimmed by 2 bases and J by 7 bases, leaving 14 bases between them. The CDR3 is CASSYGAADRGYTF. In DNA, the CDR3 is TGTGCCAGCAGTTACGGAGCAGCCGACCGTGGCTACACCTTC.

This clonotype was detected a few times. V gene TRBV12-3 or TRBV12-4 combines with J gene TRBJ2-3; the D gene is possibly TRBD2 (5 bases). The V end lost 2 bases, the J end lost 2 bases, and 11 bases lay between the germline ends. The CDR3 totals 15 residues. Written as DNA, the CDR3 is TGTGCCAGCAGTTTAATGGGAGTGAACACAGATACGCAGTATTTT. Its translation: CASSLMGVNTDTQYF.

This clonotype was seen at least ten times. The chain links TRBV5-1 to TRBJ1-5; a possible D gene is TRBD1 (5 bases). V gave up 4 bases and J gave up 5 bases, with 16 bases separating them. Germline CDR1 SGHRS, CDR2 YFSETQ. This CDR3 spans 15 amino acids. The CDR3 spells CASSPRRGTDQPQHF. The CDR3, as DNA: TGCGCCAGCAGCCCCCGTAGGGGCACGGATCAGCCCCAGCATTTT.

Many counts were recorded for this clonotype. CDR3 sequence reads: CASSEALGPYEQYF. CDR3 sequence (DNA): TGTGCCAGCAGTGAAGCGCTAGGGCCCTACGAGCAGTACTTC. The chain uses TRBV6-1 and TRBJ2-7; D unresolved. CDR1 is MNHNS and CDR2 is SASEGT in the germline V gene. This CDR3 is built from 14 residues. The V and J ends lost 0 bases and 2 bases respectively, with 8 bases between them.

The genes are TRBV19 and TRBJ2-3; D possibly corresponds to TRBD1 (5 bases). V lost 4 bases to trimming and J lost 2 bases, with 7 bases between them. Per the germline V gene, CDR1 is LNHDA and CDR2 is SQIVND (reference sequence). The CDR3 sequence is 13 residues long. DNA for the CDR3: TGTGCCAGTAGTACAGGGAACACAGATACGCAGTATTTT. Protein sequence: CASSTGNTDTQYF.

Many counts were recorded for this clonotype. The chain carries TRBV6-5 and TRBJ2-1, with TRBD2 matching 10 bases. Germline V CDR1 and CDR2: MNHEY, SVGAGI. The CDR3 contains 16 residues. The junction had 8 bases not matched to a gene; V was cut back by 5 bases and J by 4 bases. The CDR3 DNA is TGTGCCAGCAGTCGCCTAGCGGGGGCAACTTACAATGAGCAGTTCTTC. It specifies CASSRLAGATYNEQFF.

Points on this clonotype: A much larger clone lies one base from this, so it may be a read error. The V call is TRBV20-1, the J call TRBJ1-2; the D gene is possibly TRBD1 (5 bases). This CDR3 is 13 amino acids long. Germline-derived CDR1 and CDR2 are DFQATT and SNEGSKA (reference sequence). As DNA, the CDR3 is TGCAGTACTAGGCAGGGCGGCTCCTATGGCTACACCTTC. This translates into CSTRQGGSYGYTF.

This clonotype was recorded many times. This chain joins TRBV7-9 and TRBJ1-6, with TRBD1 identical over 8 bases. The V gene end was trimmed by 3 bases and the J gene end by 8 bases; junction bases not matched to a gene: 15. The CDR3 totals 18 residues. Germline loops: CDR1 SEHNR, CDR2 FQNEAQ (reference sequence). CDR3: CASSLEARQTGADSPLHF. The CDR3 bases are TGTGCCAGCAGCTTGGAGGCACGGCAGACAGGGGCGGATTCACCCCTCCACTTT. The entire variable domain, with the rest obtained from reference TRBV7-9 and TRBJ1-6, is as follows: DTGVSQNPRHKITKRGQNVTFRCDPISEHNRLYWYRQTLGQGPEFLTYFQNEAQLEKSRLLSDRFSAERPKGSFSTLEIQRTEQGDSAMYLCASSLEARQTGADSPLHFGNGTRLTVT.

Ten or more counts support this clonotype. The V call is TRBV11-1, the J call TRBJ2-1; no firm D call. CDR1 is SGHAT and CDR2 is FQDESV in the germline V gene (reference sequence). The CDR3 extends over 11 amino acids. Trimming pared 5 bases from V and 8 bases from J, leaving 7 bases between. The CDR3 DNA reads TGTGCCAGCAGCCGGACGGATGAGCAGTTCTTC. It encodes CASSRTDEQFF.

This clonotype was observed many times. The chain joins TRBV12-3 or TRBV12-4 to TRBJ2-7; no firm D call. The CDR3 is 11 residues long. Deletions cut 6 bases from V and 0 bases from J, with 3 bases between. The CDR3 protein is CASRVSYEQYF. The CDR3 region has the DNA TGTGCCAGCAGGGTCTCCTACGAGCAGTACTTC.

This clonotype was counted ten times or more. J is TRBJ2-7 and V is TRBV7-9, with D perhaps being TRBD1 or TRBD2 (5 bases each). Germline V gives CDR1 SEHNR, CDR2 FQNEAQ (reference sequence). The V end lost 0 bases, the J end lost 5 bases, and 11 bases lay between the germline ends. CDR3 length: 14 amino acids. CDR3: CASSLANRRDEQYF. CDR3 in DNA: TGTGCCAGCAGCTTAGCCAACAGGCGGGACGAGCAGTACTTC. Complete variable domain (other parts from reference TRBV7-9 and TRBJ2-7): DTGVSQNPRHKITKRGQNVTFRCDPISEHNRLYWYRQTLGQGPEFLTYFQNEAQLEKSRLLSDRFSAERPKGSFSTLEIQRTEQGDSAMYLCASSLANRRDEQYFGPGTRLTVT.